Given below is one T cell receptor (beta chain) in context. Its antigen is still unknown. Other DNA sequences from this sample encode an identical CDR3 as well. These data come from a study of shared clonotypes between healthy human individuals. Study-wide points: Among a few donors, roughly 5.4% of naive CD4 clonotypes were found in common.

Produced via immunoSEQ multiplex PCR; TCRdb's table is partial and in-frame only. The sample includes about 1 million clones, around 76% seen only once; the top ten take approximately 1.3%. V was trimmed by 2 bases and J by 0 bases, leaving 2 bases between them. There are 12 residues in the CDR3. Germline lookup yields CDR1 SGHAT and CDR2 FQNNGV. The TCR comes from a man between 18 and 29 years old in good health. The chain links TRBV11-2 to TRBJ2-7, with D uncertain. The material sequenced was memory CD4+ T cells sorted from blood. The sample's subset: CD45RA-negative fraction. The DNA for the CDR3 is TGTGCCAGCAGCTTATCCTCCTACGAGCAGTACTTC. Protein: CASSLSSYEQYF.